Below, 10 T cell receptor delta chains from the same sample are listed, as sequenced in a study of Vγ9Vδ2 T cells in congenital toxoplasmosis. TRGC- and TRDC-specific primers primed one-tube template-switch reverse transcription to make cDNA. The TRGC primer design covered both constant genes, TRGC1 and TRGC2. TCRdb reprocessed the reads using CATT. Of about 910 delta-chain clones listed, just under 20% are singletons. Source material: gamma-delta T cells from blood. The source of these receptors is a child under 10 years old born to a mother with Toxoplasma gondii infection during pregnancy, either congenitally infected or uninfected (not recorded which).

By sample fraction, this clone is large (0.1 to 1%). The chain employs TRDV2 and TRDJ3; D is ambiguous. There are 16 residues in the CDR3. Germline CDR1 is GEAIGNYY and CDR2 is EKD. V was cut by 3 bases and J by 3 bases, with 11 bases left in between. The CDR3 sequence is CACDEIKDWDTRQMFF. The DNA of the CDR3 is TGTGCCTGTGACGAGATAAAAGACTGGGACACCCGACAGATGTTTTTC.

In the case of this clone: This may stem from a read error, because a much larger clone lies one nucleotide away. The chain links TRDV1 to TRDJ1; 11 bases map to TRDD3. In germline, CDR1 is TSWWSYY, CDR2 QGS. The trim removed 4 bases at V and 4 bases at J, leaving 32 bases unmatched. The CDR3 length is 24 residues. The CDR3 loop reads CALGVFSHEWGIRRQGRSFDKLIF. CDR3 bases: TGTGCTCTTGGGGTCTTCAGCCACGAATGGGGGATACGCCGGCAGGGCCGAAGCTTCGATAAACTCATCTTT.

Concerning this clone: This clone may be a read error of a much larger clone one base away. V usage is TRDV1 and J usage is TRDJ1, with D possibly matching TRDD2 (7 bases). Germline lookup yields CDR1 TSWWSYY and CDR2 QGS. This CDR3 contains 20 residues. Trimming stripped 4 bases from V and 1 base from J, with 28 bases between. This CDR3 reads CALGGPSFLNSGDLTDKLIF. As DNA, the CDR3 is TGTGCTCTTGGGGGACCTTCCTTTCTCAACTCTGGGGACCTCACCGATAAACTCATCTTT.

Concerning this clone itself: This may be a read error, as it is one base from a much larger clone. The J gene is TRDJ3, the V gene TRDV2; 8 bases are a match to TRDD3. TCRdb does not report a J gene; here it was assigned by matching the DNA to germline references. CDR1 and CDR2 (germline): GEAIGNYY, EKD. CDR3 length: 18 amino acids. CDR3 protein: CACDNWGLSSWDIRQMFF. The CDR3 DNA follows: TGTGCCTGTGACAACTGGGGGTTGAGCTCCTGGGACATCCGACAGATGTTTTTC.

This clone turned up a few times. A much larger clone differs from this one at a single base, so this may be a read error. Other DNA sequences in the sample encode the same CDR3. This rearrangement joins TRDV2 to TRDJ1; TRDD3 matches 13 bases. The CDR3 sequence is 20 residues long. Germline V gene data show CDR1 as GEAIGNYY and CDR2 as EKD. CDR3 in amino acids: CACDRRRTGGYEVFPDKLIF. Here the CDR3 DNA reads TGTGCCTGTGACAGAAGACGTACTGGGGGATACGAGGTTTTTCCCGATAAGCTCATCTTT.

About this clone itself: The likely explanation is a read error, given a far larger clone one base away. The chain links TRDV1 to TRDJ1; no reliable D call. This CDR3 is built from 18 residues. Germline V gene sequence: CDR1 TSWWSYY, CDR2 QGS. The V end was cut by 5 bases, the J end by 7 bases, with 29 bases between. The CDR3: CALGNQYLELPVRGKLIF. CDR3 coding DNA: TGTGCTCTTGGGAACCAGTATCTCGAATTACCCGTGCGTGGTAAACTCATCTTT.

This clone is labeled as large (0.1 to 1%). V usage is TRDV1 and J usage is TRDJ1; the D is unclear. V was clipped by 2 bases and J by 11 bases, with 15 bases between them. Germline CDR1 and CDR2: TSWWSYY and QGS. This CDR3 spans 13 amino acids. The CDR3 here is CALGETPKEGLIF. The CDR3 DNA sequence: TGTGCTCTTGGGGAAACCCCGAAAGAAGGTCTCATCTTT.

Remarks on this clone: A far bigger clonotype differs at one base, so this is likely a read error. V gene TRDV2 combines with J gene TRDJ1; TRDD3 matches 9 bases. In the absence of a J gene in TCRdb, the DNA was matched to germline to assign it here. Germline V lookup: CDR1 GEAIGNYY, CDR2 EKD. Trimming took 1 base from V and 6 from J; bases not matched to a gene: 14. CDR3 length: 17 residues. CDR3 sequence: CACDTGSWGIEANKLIF. DNA of the CDR3: TGTGCCTGTGACACGGGGTCCTGGGGGATCGAAGCAAATAAACTCATCTTT.

In the case of this clone: A far larger clone is a single base away, which makes a read error likely. The V call is TRDV1, the J call TRDJ1, with a tentative D call TRDD2 (7 bases). CDR1 is TSWWSYY and CDR2 is QGS in the germline V gene. Trimming pared 4 bases from V and 1 base from J, leaving 28 bases between. This CDR3 region has 20 residues. The CDR3 is CALGGPSFPTSGDLTDKLIF. As DNA, the CDR3 is TGTGCTCTTGGGGGACCTTCCTTTCCCACCTCTGGGGACCTCACCGATAAACTCATCTTT.

This clone was seen a handful of times. A read error may be the cause here, since a much bigger clone is one base away. Different DNA sequences within this sample yield the same CDR3. The rearrangement uses TRDV2 and TRDJ3; TRDD3 might be the D (5 bases). Trimming took off 0 bases at V and 0 bases at J, with 11 bases between the two ends. The CDR3 runs 18 residues. Germline loops: CDR1 GEAIGNYY, CDR2 EKD. CDR3 region: CACDTLLGLSWDTRQMFF. The DNA of the CDR3 is TGTGCCTGTGACACCCTGCTGGGTCTCTCCTGGGACACCCGACAGATGTTTTTC.